This T cell receptor beta chain stems from a study of cytotoxic CD8 clonotypes in ibrutinib-treated CLL. Overall study findings and caveats: Public clonotypes were seen rarely and were contracted or stable on treatment. Patients had baseline clonality above age-matched healthy donors, and this clonality moved with circulating CD8+ T-cell counts.

Of note for this clone: Its antigen remains unidentified.

Repertoires were generated with immunoSEQ multiplex PCR, while TCRdb's copy carries only in-frame clones and drops some. The sample has 270,000 or so clones, 60% to 80% seen once. The V end lost 6 bases, the J end lost 2 bases, and 15 bases lay between the germline ends. Looked up from germline, CDR1 is MDHEN and CDR2 is SYDVKM. CDR3 length equals 15 residues. The sample was PBMCs, taken at disease progression, from a patient treated with ibrutinib. The rearrangement uses TRBV28 and TRBJ2-3; TRBD1 is a possible D gene (6 bases). The sequence was obtained from a human donor with chronic lymphocytic leukemia. The DNA for the CDR3 is TGTGCCAGCAGGCCTCGACAGGCGACCACAGATACGCAGTATTTT. Protein sequence: CASRPRQATTDTQYF.